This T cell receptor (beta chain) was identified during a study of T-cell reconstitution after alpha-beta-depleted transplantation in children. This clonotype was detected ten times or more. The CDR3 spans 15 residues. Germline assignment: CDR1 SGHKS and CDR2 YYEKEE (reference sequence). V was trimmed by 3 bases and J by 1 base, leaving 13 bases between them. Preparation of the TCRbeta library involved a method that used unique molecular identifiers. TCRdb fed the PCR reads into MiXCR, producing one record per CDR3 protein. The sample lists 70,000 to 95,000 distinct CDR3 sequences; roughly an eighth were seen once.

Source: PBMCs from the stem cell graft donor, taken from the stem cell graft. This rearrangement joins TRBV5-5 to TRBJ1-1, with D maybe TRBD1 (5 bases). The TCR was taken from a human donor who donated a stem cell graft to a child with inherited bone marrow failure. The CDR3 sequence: CASSSRGGGNTEAFF. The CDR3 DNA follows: TGTGCCAGCAGCTCCCGGGGCGGGGGGAACACTGAAGCTTTCTTT.